This T cell receptor beta chain was retrieved from a study of blood T cell repertoires in COVID-19. Study context: Samples taken during acute and convalescent COVID-19 were collected in the United States, Italy and Spain. PBMCs, B-cell-depleted T cells, or T cells provided the cDNA or gDNA that made up the material.

The CDR3 has 17 amino acids. Trimming cost V 1 base and J 1 base; bases outside gene matches: 6. Germline V gene lookup returns CDR1 LGHNA and CDR2 YSLEER. TCRdb's table, derived via immunoSEQ multiplex PCR, lists solely in-frame clones and lacks some. The data contain some 190,000 clones, roughly 84% of them seen just once; the ten biggest clones take up around 5.9%. V is TRBV4-3 and J is TRBJ2-2; TRBD1 matches at 7 bases. Material for sequencing was peripheral blood. This clonotype was sampled from a woman in her thirties or forties who had recovered from COVID-19. CDR3 protein: CASSQAWTGGNTGELFF. CDR3 nucleotides: TGCGCCAGCAGCCAAGCTTGGACAGGAGGGAACACCGGGGAGCTGTTTTTT.